The 12 T cell receptor beta chains below were found in one sample sequenced in a study of T cells in placental villitis. Findings and caveats of the study: Compared with controls at around 0.006, villitis of unknown etiology placentae showed median clonality around 0.055.

No antigen has been identified for these receptors. Sequencing used immunoSEQ v4. The assay was immunoSEQ multiplex PCR, and TCRdb's table has in-frame clones only and misses some. The sample carries roughly 810 clones, roughly 85% recorded once. The sample comprised placental tissue containing maternal and fetal cells. The receptors derive from a human patient with villitis of unknown etiology; the placental T cells may come from both mother and fetus.

This chain uses TRBV21-1 with TRBJ2-4; TRBD2, the D gene given by the table, was not confirmed from the DNA. TRBV21-1 is deemed a pseudogene. CDR3 size: 18 residues. This chain's CDR3 is CASSKERGKKWRENIQYF. DNA of the CDR3: TGTGCCAGCAGCAAAGAGCGAGGGAAGAAATGGAGGGAAAACATTCAGTACTTC.

The V and J genes are TRBV18 and TRBJ2-7, with a tentative D call TRBD2 (5 bases). Germline loops: CDR1 KGHSH, CDR2 LQKENI. The CDR3 consists of 15 residues. Trimming removed 0 bases from V and 3 bases from J, with 12 bases in between. CDR3 loop: CASSPPWGEGYEQYF. In DNA, the CDR3 is TGTGCCAGCTCACCACCGTGGGGTGAGGGCTACGAGCAGTACTTC.

The rearrangement uses TRBV18 and TRBJ2-5, with D maybe TRBD2 (5 bases). The CDR3 runs 15 residues. Trimming shortened V by 2 bases and J by 5 bases, and 15 bases separated the two germline ends. The V gene's germline CDR1 is KGHSH and CDR2 LQKENI. The CDR3 reads CASSPIRGPLETQYF. CDR3 DNA: TGTGCCAGCTCACCAATCCGGGGTCCCCTGGAGACCCAGTACTTC.

V is TRBV6-4 and J is TRBJ2-2; D call uncertain. CDR3 length: 14 amino acids. Germline V lookup: CDR1 MRHNA, CDR2 SNTAGT. The V gene lost 2 bases and the J gene lost 8 bases, with 12 bases spanning the gap. In DNA form, the CDR3 reads TGTGCCAGCAGTGACACCCCCGACCGGGGGGAGCTGTTTTTT. Protein product: CASSDTPDRGELFF.

This chain links TRBV19 with TRBJ1-1; D remains unclear. Trimming removed 1 base from V and 3 bases from J, with 12 bases in between. The CDR3 length is 15 residues. CDR1 and CDR2 (germline): LNHDA, SQIVND (reference sequence). The CDR3 reads CASSIGPGRYTEAFF. For the CDR3, the DNA is TGTGCCAGTAGTATAGGTCCAGGAAGATACACTGAAGCTTTCTTT.

The J gene is TRBJ2-7, the V gene TRBV6-5; 9 bases match TRBD1. Germline CDR1 MNHEY, CDR2 SVGAGI. The CDR3 loop spans 13 amino acids. With V trimmed by 8 bases and J by 5 bases, 7 bases remained unmatched. The CDR3 reads CASSGTGIDEQYF. The CDR3 DNA reads as TGTGCCAGCTCCGGGACAGGGATCGACGAGCAGTACTTC.

This chain joins TRBV6-2 or TRBV6-3 and TRBJ1-3; TRBD1 is a possible D gene (6 bases). The CDR3 extends over 16 amino acids. V lost 6 bases, J lost 0 bases, and 15 bases lay in between. Germline lookup yields CDR1 MNHEY and CDR2 SVGEGT. The DNA for the CDR3 is TGTGCCAGCAGCCCTACGACAGGCCGCTCTGGAAACACCATATATTTT. This translates into CASSPTTGRSGNTIYF.

V is TRBV14 and J is TRBJ2-6; tentative D call: TRBD1 (6 bases). Trimming left V 0 bases short and J 3 bases short, with 15 bases between. The CDR3 extends over 18 amino acids. From germline, CDR1 is SGHDN and CDR2 FVKESK. CDR3 sequence (DNA): TGTGCCAGCAGCCAAGAGCCGGGCAGGGGTTATGGGGCCAACGTCCTGACTTTC. Protein: CASSQEPGRGYGANVLTF.

This clone was seen only once. The chain couples TRBV6-5 to TRBJ2-7; tentative D call: TRBD1 (6 bases). Germline V lookup: CDR1 MNHEY, CDR2 SVGAGI. The CDR3 sequence is 14 residues long. Trimming pared 2 bases from V and 3 bases from J, leaving 11 bases between. The CDR3 DNA is TGTGCCAGCAGTTACAATCAGGGGCTCTACGAGCAGTACTTC. Residues: CASSYNQGLYEQYF.

The chain has TRBV18 and TRBJ2-1, with unresolved D. The CDR3 runs to 16 residues. V lost 3 bases to trimming and J lost 5 bases, with 17 bases between them. Per germline, CDR1 KGHSH and CDR2 LQKENI. CDR3 loop: CASSPARYGSNNEQFF. The CDR3 region has the DNA TGTGCCAGCTCACCCGCACGGTACGGGTCCAACAATGAGCAGTTCTTC.

This chain connects TRBV11-3 to TRBJ2-3; D gene ambiguous. V lost 3 bases and J lost 1, with 11 bases in between. The CDR3 is 15 amino acids. Germline CDR1 is SGHNT and CDR2 is YENEEA. This CDR3 reads CASSLDHAGTDTQYF. As DNA, the CDR3 is TGTGCCAGCAGCTTGGACCACGCCGGCACAGATACGCAGTATTTT.

The genes are TRBV7-9 and TRBJ1-1, with D uncertain. There are 12 residues in the CDR3. The V gene lost 0 bases and the J gene lost 7 bases, with 6 bases spanning the gap. Germline V lookup: CDR1 SEHNR, CDR2 FQNEAQ (reference sequence). CDR3 protein: CASSLADGEAFF. CDR3 coding DNA: TGTGCCAGCAGCTTAGCGGACGGTGAAGCTTTCTTT.